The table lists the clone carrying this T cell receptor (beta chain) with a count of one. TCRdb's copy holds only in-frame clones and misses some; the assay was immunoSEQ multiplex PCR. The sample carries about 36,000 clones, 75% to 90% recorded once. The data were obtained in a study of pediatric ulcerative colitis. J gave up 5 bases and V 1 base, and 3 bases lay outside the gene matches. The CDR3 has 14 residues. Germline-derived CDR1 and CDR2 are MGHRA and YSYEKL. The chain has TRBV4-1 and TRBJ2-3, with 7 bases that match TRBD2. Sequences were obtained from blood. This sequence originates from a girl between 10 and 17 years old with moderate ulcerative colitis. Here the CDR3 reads CASSQGLARDTQYF. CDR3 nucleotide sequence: TGCGCCAGCAGCCAAGGACTAGCAAGAGATACGCAGTATTTT.